The 10 T cell receptor beta chains reported below all come from one sample, sequenced in a study of T cells after yellow fever vaccination. TCRdb reanalysed the 5' RACE reads using MiXCR and keeps one entry per CDR3 protein. Here the sample spans 550,000 or so distinct CDR3 sequences, around 21% being singletons. The starting material was PBMCs, obtained 15 days after the yellow fever booster vaccination. The source of these receptors is a man aged 25-45 years who received the YFV17D yellow fever vaccine.

In its sample, this clonotype was seen a few times. V and J are TRBV20-1 and TRBJ1-2; no firm D call. Germline V gives CDR1 DFQATT, CDR2 SNEGSKA (reference sequence). The CDR3 loop spans 11 amino acids. V was shortened by 4 bases and J by 4 bases, with 7 bases between the two germline ends. In nucleotides, the CDR3 is TGCAGTGCTATTGACCGCTATGGCTACACCTTC. Translation: CSAIDRYGYTF.

This clonotype came up a few times. This sequence joins TRBV20-1 and TRBJ2-7; D is possibly TRBD1 or TRBD2 (5 bases each). Germline assignment: CDR1 DFQATT and CDR2 SNEGSKA (reference sequence). The CDR3 runs to 13 residues. Trimming removed 3 bases from V and 6 bases from J, with 15 bases in between. The CDR3 sequence is CSASAGTRGEQYF. The CDR3 DNA sequence: TGCAGTGCTAGTGCCGGGACGAGAGGCGAGCAGTACTTC.

The rearrangement uses TRBV20-1 and TRBJ2-5; D perhaps matches TRBD2 (5 bases). Deletions cut 0 bases from V and 5 bases from J, with 13 bases between. The CDR3 has 14 amino acids. Germline V gives CDR1 DFQATT, CDR2 SNEGSKA (reference sequence). CDR3 sequence reads: CSARDSGLRETQYF. CDR3 coding DNA: TGCAGTGCTAGAGATTCGGGATTGCGGGAGACCCAGTACTTC.

This clonotype was observed a handful of times. CDR3 residues: CSADGGTSYEQYF. CDR3 sequence (DNA): TGCAGTGCGGATGGGGGGACTTCCTACGAGCAGTACTTC. This rearrangement joins TRBV20-1 to TRBJ2-7; D is possibly TRBD2 (6 bases). Trimming shortened V by 6 bases and J by 1 base, and 13 bases separated the two germline ends. The CDR3 is 13 residues long. Germline assignment: CDR1 DFQATT and CDR2 SNEGSKA (reference sequence).

The rearrangement links TRBV29-1 to TRBJ2-7; 8 bases agree with TRBD1. J lost 4 bases, V lost 4 bases, and 6 bases had no gene match. Per germline, CDR1 SQVTM and CDR2 ANQGSEA. This CDR3 contains 13 residues. For the CDR3, the DNA is TGCAGCGTTGCCTGGACAGGGAATTACGAGCAGTACTTC. Protein product: CSVAWTGNYEQYF.

This clonotype has only a few counts. The chain recombines TRBV5-1 with TRBJ2-3, with TRBD2 as a possible D gene (6 bases). The V gene lost 3 bases and the J gene lost 9 bases, with 8 bases spanning the gap. The CDR3 runs 11 residues. Per the germline V gene, CDR1 is SGHRS and CDR2 is YFSETQ. CDR3 loop: CASSSSVTQYF. The CDR3, as DNA: TGCGCCAGCAGCTCTAGCGTCACGCAGTATTTT.

This clonotype occurred a few times. This chain links TRBV4-1 with TRBJ2-7, with D perhaps assigned TRBD1 or TRBD2 (5 bases each). The CDR3 runs to 13 residues. The V gene's germline CDR1 is MGHRA and CDR2 YSYEKL. V lost 5 bases and J 3 bases, leaving 11 bases between the germline ends. The CDR3 region is CASSGDLLYEQYF. For the CDR3, the DNA is TGCGCCAGCAGCGGGGACCTACTCTACGAGCAGTACTTC.

The V and J genes are TRBV10-2 and TRBJ2-7; D assignment may be TRBD1 or TRBD2 (5 bases each). The CDR3 is made up of 15 amino acids. Germline loops: CDR1 WSHSY, CDR2 SAAADI. The V end was cut by 2 bases, the J end by 6 bases, with 17 bases between. The CDR3: CASSENRDRTSEQYF. Written as DNA, the CDR3 is TGCGCCAGCAGTGAGAACCGGGACCGGACGTCCGAGCAGTACTTC.

This chain joins TRBV20-1 and TRBJ2-3; the D gene is possibly TRBD2 (6 bases). CDR1 and CDR2 (germline): DFQATT, SNEGSKA (reference sequence). V was pared by 5 bases and J by 8 bases, with 17 bases between. The CDR3 has 13 amino acids. This chain's CDR3 is CSAPLDWEVTQYF. The CDR3 region has the DNA TGCAGTGCTCCTTTAGACTGGGAGGTTACGCAGTATTTT.

The chain combines TRBV5-1 with TRBJ2-3; TRBD2 is a possible D gene (6 bases). The V and J ends lost 4 bases and 2 bases respectively, with 11 bases between them. CDR1 is SGHRS, CDR2 YFSETQ, per germline. The CDR3 runs 14 residues. The CDR3 loop reads CASSVGGYTDTQYF. Written as DNA, the CDR3 is TGCGCCAGCAGCGTCGGGGGTTACACAGATACGCAGTATTTT.